This TCR beta chain appears in the sequencing data of a study of T cell repertoires in ileal Crohn's disease. The time point was: neoterminal ileum biopsy at postoperative endoscopy, about 6 months after surgery. Study-level results: Compared with CD4 T cells, sorted CD8 cells carried more expanded clones.

Germline assignment: CDR1 SGHVS and CDR2 FQNEAQ. Losses at the gene ends were 5 bases for V and 0 bases for J; bases not matched to a gene: 4. The CDR3 extends over 15 amino acids. With respect to this clone: Its antigen is unknown.

Sequencing was performed with immunoSEQ multiplex PCR; in TCRdb, only in-frame clones are kept and a portion is missing. This table holds 15,000 or so clones, over 70% found once. The chain has TRBV7-8 and TRBJ2-3; 8 nucleotides match TRBD1. The sequenced material came from ileal tissue. This receptor was taken from an adult with Crohn's disease. The CDR3 region has the DNA TGTGCCAGCAGCCAAAGACAGGGGAGCACAGATACGCAGTATTTT. As protein: CASSQRQGSTDTQYF.